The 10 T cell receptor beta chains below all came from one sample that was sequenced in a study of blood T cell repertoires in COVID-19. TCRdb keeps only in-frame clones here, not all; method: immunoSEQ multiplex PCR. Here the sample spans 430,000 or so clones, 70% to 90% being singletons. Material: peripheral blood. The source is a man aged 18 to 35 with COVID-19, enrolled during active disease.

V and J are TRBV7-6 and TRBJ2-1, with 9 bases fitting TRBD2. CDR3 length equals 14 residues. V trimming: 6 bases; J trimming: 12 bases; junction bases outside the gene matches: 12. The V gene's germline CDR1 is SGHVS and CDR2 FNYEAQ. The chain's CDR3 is CASSLLRGGGGQFF. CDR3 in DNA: TGTGCCAGCAGTCTTTTGCGGGGGGGCGGCGGGCAGTTCTTC.

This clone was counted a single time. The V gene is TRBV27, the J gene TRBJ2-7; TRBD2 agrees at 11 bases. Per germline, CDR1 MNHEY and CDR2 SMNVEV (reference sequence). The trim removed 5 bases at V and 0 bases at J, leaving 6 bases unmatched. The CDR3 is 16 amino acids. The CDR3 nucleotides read TGTGCCAGCAGTATCTTAGCGGGGGGGGACTCCTACGAGCAGTACTTC. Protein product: CASSILAGGDSYEQYF.

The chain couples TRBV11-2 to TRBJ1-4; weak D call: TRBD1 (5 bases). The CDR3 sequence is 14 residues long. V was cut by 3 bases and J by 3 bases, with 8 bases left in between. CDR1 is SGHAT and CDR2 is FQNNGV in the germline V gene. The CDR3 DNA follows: TGTGCCAGCAGCTTGGGCAGGGCTAATGAAAAACTGTTTTTT. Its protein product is CASSLGRANEKLFF.

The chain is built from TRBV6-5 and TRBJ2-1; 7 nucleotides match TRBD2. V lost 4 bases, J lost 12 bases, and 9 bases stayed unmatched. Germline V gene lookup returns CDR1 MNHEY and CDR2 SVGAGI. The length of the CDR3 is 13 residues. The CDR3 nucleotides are TGTGCCAGCAGTTCAGTCGGGGGGAACGGGCAGTTCTTC. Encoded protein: CASSSVGGNGQFF.

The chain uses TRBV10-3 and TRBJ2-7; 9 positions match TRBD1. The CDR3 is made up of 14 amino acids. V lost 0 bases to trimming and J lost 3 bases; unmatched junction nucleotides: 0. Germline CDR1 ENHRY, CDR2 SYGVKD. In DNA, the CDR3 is TGTGCCATCAGTGAGTCGGGACAGGGCTACGAGCAGTACTTC. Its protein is CAISESGQGYEQYF.

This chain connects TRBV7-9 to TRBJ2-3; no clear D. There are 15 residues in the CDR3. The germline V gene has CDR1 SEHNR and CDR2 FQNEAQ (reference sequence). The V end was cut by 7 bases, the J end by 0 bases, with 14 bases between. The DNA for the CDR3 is TGTGCCAGCACCCTAAACTATACCAGCACAGATACGCAGTATTTT. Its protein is CASTLNYTSTDTQYF.

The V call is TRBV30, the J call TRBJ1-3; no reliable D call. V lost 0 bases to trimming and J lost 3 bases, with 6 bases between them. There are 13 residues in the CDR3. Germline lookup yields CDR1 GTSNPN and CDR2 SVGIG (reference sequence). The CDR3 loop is CAWSVSVGNTIYF. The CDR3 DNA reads TGTGCCTGGAGTGTATCCGTTGGAAACACCATATATTTT.

This CDR3 reads CASSMWRDSNQPQHF. The CDR3, as DNA: TGTGCCAGTAGTATGTGGAGAGATAGCAATCAGCCCCAGCATTTT. The rearrangement uses TRBV19 and TRBJ1-5; no reliable D call. CDR3 length: 15 amino acids. Trimming took off 3 bases at V and 0 bases at J, with 9 bases between the two ends. Looked up from germline, CDR1 is LNHDA and CDR2 is SQIVND (reference sequence).

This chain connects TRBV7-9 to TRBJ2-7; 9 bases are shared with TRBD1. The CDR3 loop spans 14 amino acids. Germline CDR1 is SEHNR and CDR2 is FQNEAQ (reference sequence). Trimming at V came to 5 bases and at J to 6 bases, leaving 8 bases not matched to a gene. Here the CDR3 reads CASSPGTGKGEQYF. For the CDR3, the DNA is TGTGCCAGCAGCCCAGGGACAGGGAAGGGCGAGCAGTACTTC.

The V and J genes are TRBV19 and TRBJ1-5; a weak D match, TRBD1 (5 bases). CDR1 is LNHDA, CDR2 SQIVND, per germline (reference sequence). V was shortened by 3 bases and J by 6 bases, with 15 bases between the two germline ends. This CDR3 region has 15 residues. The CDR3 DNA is TGTGCCAGTAGTATTGGCCCAGGGTACGGTCAGCCCCAGCATTTT. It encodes CASSIGPGYGQPQHF.